The subject of this entry is one T cell receptor beta chain. As handled by the study authors: Estimation of nucleated cell counts relied on the amplification of reference gene primers. Assay: immunoSEQ multiplex PCR; the TCRdb copy retains only in-frame clones and omits some. Clone size and the V and J calls come from that table; the DNA yielded D and trimming. The sample carries 200,000 to 250,000 clones, more than 70% recorded once. The data belong to a study of blood T cell repertoires in COVID-19. About the research overall: Researchers got acute and convalescent COVID-19 samples from the United States, Italy and Spain. PBMCs, B-cell-depleted T cells, or T cells provided the cDNA or gDNA that made up the material.

Trimming took off 3 bases at V and 1 base at J, with 12 bases between the two ends. This CDR3 has 15 residues. Germline-derived CDR1 and CDR2 are LNHDA and SQIVND (reference sequence). The sequence was obtained from a woman aged 55 to 70 with acute or convalescent COVID-19. Sequenced material: peripheral blood. This chain uses TRBV19 with TRBJ1-2; weak D call: TRBD1 (5 bases). The CDR3 DNA reads as TGTGCCAGTAGTATGGATGCAGGGTTTAACTATGGCTACACCTTC. It codes for CASSMDAGFNYGYTF.